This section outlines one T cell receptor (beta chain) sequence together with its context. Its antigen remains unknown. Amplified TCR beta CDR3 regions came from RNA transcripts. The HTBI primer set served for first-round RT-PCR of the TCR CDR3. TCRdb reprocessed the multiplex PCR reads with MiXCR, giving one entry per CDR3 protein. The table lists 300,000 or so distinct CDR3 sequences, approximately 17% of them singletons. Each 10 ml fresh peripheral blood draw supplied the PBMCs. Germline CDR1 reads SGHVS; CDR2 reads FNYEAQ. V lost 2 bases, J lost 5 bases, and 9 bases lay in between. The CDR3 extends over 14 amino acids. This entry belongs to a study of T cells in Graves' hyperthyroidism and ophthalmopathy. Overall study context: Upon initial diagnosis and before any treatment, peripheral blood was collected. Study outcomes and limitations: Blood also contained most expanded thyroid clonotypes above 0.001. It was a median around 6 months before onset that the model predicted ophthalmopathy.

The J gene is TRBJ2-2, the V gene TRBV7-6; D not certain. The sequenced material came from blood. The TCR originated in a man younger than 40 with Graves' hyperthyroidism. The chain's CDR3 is CASSLSVGTGELFF. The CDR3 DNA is TGTGCCAGCAGCTTATCGGTGGGGACCGGGGAGCTGTTTTTT.